Listed here are 16 T cell receptor beta chains from one sample, sequenced in a study of shared T cell receptors in the human thymus. Here immunoSEQ multiplex PCR was the method, and the copy in TCRdb shows in-frame clones only, minus some. The profile covers a few hundred thousand clones, with 95% appearing a single time and approximately 0.02% taken by the ten largest. The sequenced sample was thymocytes. The receptors were sampled from a human donor.

The chain is built from TRBV13 and TRBJ1-2; the D is unclear. Germline assignment: CDR1 PRHDT and CDR2 FYEKMQ (reference sequence). V lost 1 base and J lost 3, with 15 bases in between. The CDR3 runs to 16 residues. The CDR3 sequence is CASSLVSAPDHYGYTF. CDR3 sequence (DNA): TGTGCCAGCAGCTTAGTGTCGGCACCAGACCACTATGGCTACACCTTC.

The chain carries TRBV7-8 and TRBJ2-6; possibly TRBD1 for D (6 bases). From germline, CDR1 is SGHVS and CDR2 FQNEAQ. CDR3 size: 16 residues. Trimming removed 5 bases from V and 4 bases from J, with 15 bases in between. The CDR3 nucleotides are TGTGCCAGCAGCCGGCAAACAGGGACCGGGGCCAACGTCCTGACTTTC. Protein product: CASSRQTGTGANVLTF.

V usage is TRBV5-4 and J usage is TRBJ2-7; D is undetermined. V was shortened by 3 bases and J by 5 bases, with 6 bases between the two germline ends. The CDR3 consists of 11 residues. Germline V gene sequence: CDR1 SGHNT, CDR2 YYREEE (reference sequence). CDR3: CASSSRHEQYF. The CDR3 region has the DNA TGTGCCAGCAGCTCGCGTCACGAGCAGTACTTC.

V is TRBV28 and J is TRBJ1-5, with 9 bases that match TRBD1. The CDR3 consists of 16 residues. The trim removed 3 bases at V and 9 bases at J, leaving 12 bases unmatched. Germline V lookup: CDR1 MDHEN, CDR2 SYDVKM. The CDR3 nucleotides are TGTGCCAGCAGTTTTTTCTTGGACAGGGGAAGAAGGCCCCAGCATTTT. It codes for CASSFFLDRGRRPQHF. The whole variable domain, filled in from reference TRBV28 and TRBJ1-5, reads DVKVTQSSRYLVKRTGEKVFLECVQDMDHENMFWYRQDPGLGLRLIYFSYDVKMKEKGDIPEGYSVSREKKERFSLILESASTNQTSMYLCASSFFLDRGRRPQHFGDGTRLSIL.

The V gene is TRBV19, the J gene TRBJ1-5, with 7 bases matching TRBD1. The germline V gene encodes CDR1 LNHDA and CDR2 SQIVND (reference sequence). The CDR3 is made up of 13 amino acids. For the CDR3, the DNA is TGTGTCGCAGGGGGGCCTAGCAATCAGCCCCAGCATTTT. Its translation: CVAGGPSNQPQHF.

The chain joins TRBV7-9 to TRBJ1-4; TRBD1 matches at 7 bases. With V trimmed by 2 bases and J by 10 bases, 10 bases remained unmatched. This CDR3 has 15 residues. Looked up from germline, CDR1 is SEHNR and CDR2 is FQNEAQ (reference sequence). Here the CDR3 reads CASSLTGTVRGKLFF. CDR3 in DNA: TGTGCCAGCAGCTTAACAGGGACAGTAAGGGGAAAACTGTTTTTT.

The chain uses TRBV7-6 and TRBJ1-5; 9 bases line up with TRBD1. Germline lookup yields CDR1 SGHVS and CDR2 FNYEAQ. This CDR3 contains 15 residues. After removal of 1 base from V and 7 bases from J, the junction contained 5 bases not matched to a gene. The DNA for the CDR3 is TGTGCCAGCAGCTTAGGACAGGGGGTTTGGCAGCCCCAGCATTTT. Protein: CASSLGQGVWQPQHF.

The chain recombines TRBV19 with TRBJ2-7, with 7 bases aligning to TRBD2. This CDR3 has 13 amino acids. Germline trimming cut 5 bases from V and 0 bases from J; bases unmatched to any gene: 1. The V gene's germline CDR1 is LNHDA and CDR2 SQIVND (reference sequence). Here the CDR3 reads CASSGGGSYEQYF. The DNA for the CDR3 is TGTGCCAGTAGTGGGGGGGGCTCCTACGAGCAGTACTTC.

On this clone: The identical CDR3 is also encoded by other nucleotide sequences in the sample. The chain uses TRBV5-1 and TRBJ2-3; 9 bases are shared with TRBD1. The V segment lost 4 bases and the J segment 1 base; nucleotides outside the gene matches: 4. The V gene's germline CDR1 is SGHRS and CDR2 YFSETQ. The CDR3 covers 15 residues. The DNA for the CDR3 is TGCGCCAGCAGCAGTTGGACAGGGGGCACAGATACGCAGTATTTT. Protein: CASSSWTGGTDTQYF.

The chain carries TRBV11-3 and TRBJ2-7; D not certain. V was cut by 4 bases and J by 3 bases, with 13 bases left in between. The CDR3 has 14 residues. Germline V lookup: CDR1 SGHNT, CDR2 YENEEA. The CDR3 nucleotides read TGTGCCAGCAGCTGGAACATCCCTTACTACGAGCAGTACTTC. This translates into CASSWNIPYYEQYF.

The chain has TRBV19 and TRBJ1-2; 8 nucleotides align to TRBD1. From germline, CDR1 is LNHDA and CDR2 SQIVND (reference sequence). The V segment lost 5 bases and the J segment 1 base; nucleotides outside the gene matches: 9. This CDR3 region has 16 residues. The chain's CDR3 is CASSPQPGTGNYGYTF. The CDR3 nucleotides read TGTGCCAGTAGTCCCCAACCCGGGACAGGTAACTATGGCTACACCTTC.

This chain connects TRBV27 to TRBJ2-7; D unclear. V lost 3 bases and J 3 bases, leaving 15 bases between the germline ends. The germline CDR1 and CDR2 sequences are MNHEY and SMNVEV (reference sequence). The CDR3 length is 15 residues. The CDR3 region is CASSFAVPRYYEQYF. The CDR3 DNA sequence: TGTGCCAGCAGTTTTGCGGTTCCCCGCTACTACGAGCAGTACTTC.

CDR3 amino acids: CASSMWESGANVLTF. As DNA, the CDR3 is TGTGCCAGTAGTATGTGGGAAAGTGGGGCCAACGTCCTGACTTTC. The chain links TRBV19 to TRBJ2-6; D not certain. Trimming removed 3 bases from V and 3 bases from J, with 9 bases in between. CDR1 LNHDA and CDR2 SQIVND come from the germline V gene (reference sequence). This CDR3 spans 15 amino acids.

The chain carries TRBV6-6 and TRBJ2-3; D tentatively reads TRBD1 or TRBD2 (5 bases each). CDR3 length: 16 amino acids. V was cut by 5 bases and J by 0 bases, with 15 bases left in between. Germline assignment: CDR1 MNHNY and CDR2 SVGAGI (reference sequence). CDR3 bases: TGTGCCAGCAGTCCCACCGGGACCTCTAGCACAGATACGCAGTATTTT. It encodes CASSPTGTSSTDTQYF.

The CDR3: CASSPDRGPPTDTQYF. CDR3 sequence (DNA): TGTGCCAGCAGCCCGGACAGGGGGCCACCCACAGATACGCAGTATTTT. The rearrangement links TRBV7-6 to TRBJ2-3; TRBD1 aligns across 11 bases. With 5 bases clipped from V and 2 bases from J, the junction kept 6 bases outside the gene matches. Per germline, CDR1 SGHVS and CDR2 FNYEAQ. CDR3 size: 16 residues.

The rearrangement links TRBV9 to TRBJ2-7, with 10 nucleotides matching TRBD2. CDR1 and CDR2 (germline): SGDLS, YYNGEE. Losses at the gene ends were 0 bases for V and 3 bases for J; bases not matched to a gene: 0. The CDR3 runs to 14 residues. The CDR3 region has the DNA TGTGCCAGCAGCGTAGCTAGCGGGAGCTACGAGCAGTACTTC. Translated, it gives CASSVASGSYEQYF.